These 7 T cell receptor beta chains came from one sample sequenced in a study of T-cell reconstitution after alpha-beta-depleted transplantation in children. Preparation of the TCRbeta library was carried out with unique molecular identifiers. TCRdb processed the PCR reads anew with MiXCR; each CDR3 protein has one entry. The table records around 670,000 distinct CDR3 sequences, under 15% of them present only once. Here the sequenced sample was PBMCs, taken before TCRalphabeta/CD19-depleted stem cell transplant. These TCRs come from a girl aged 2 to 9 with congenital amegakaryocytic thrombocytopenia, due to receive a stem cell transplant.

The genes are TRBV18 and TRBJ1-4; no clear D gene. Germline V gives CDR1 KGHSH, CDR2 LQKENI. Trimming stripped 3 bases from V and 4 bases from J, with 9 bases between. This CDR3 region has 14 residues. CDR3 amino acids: CASSPRHLNEKLFF. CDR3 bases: TGTGCCAGCTCACCGCGGCACCTTAATGAAAAACTGTTTTTT.

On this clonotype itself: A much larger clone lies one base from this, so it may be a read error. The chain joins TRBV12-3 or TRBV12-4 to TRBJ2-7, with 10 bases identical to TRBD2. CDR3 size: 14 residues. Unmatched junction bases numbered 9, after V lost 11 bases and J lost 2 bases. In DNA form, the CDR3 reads TGTGCCTGCAATAAAGCGGGAGGGCCCTACGAGCAGTACTTC. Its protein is CACNKAGGPYEQYF.

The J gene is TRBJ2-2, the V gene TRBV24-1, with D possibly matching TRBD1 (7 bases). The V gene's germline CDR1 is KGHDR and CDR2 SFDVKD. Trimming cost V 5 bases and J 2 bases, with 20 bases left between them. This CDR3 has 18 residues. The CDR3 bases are TGTGCCACCAGTGCTACATTAGGGGGGACAGCTAACACCGGGGAGCTGTTTTTT. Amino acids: CATSATLGGTANTGELFF.

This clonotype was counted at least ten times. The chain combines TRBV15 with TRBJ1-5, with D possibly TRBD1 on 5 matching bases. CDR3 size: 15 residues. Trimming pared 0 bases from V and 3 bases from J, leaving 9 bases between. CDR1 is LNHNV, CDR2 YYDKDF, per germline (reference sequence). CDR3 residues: CATSRDRGPNQPQHF. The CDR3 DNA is TGTGCCACCAGCAGAGATCGGGGACCCAATCAGCCCCAGCATTTT.

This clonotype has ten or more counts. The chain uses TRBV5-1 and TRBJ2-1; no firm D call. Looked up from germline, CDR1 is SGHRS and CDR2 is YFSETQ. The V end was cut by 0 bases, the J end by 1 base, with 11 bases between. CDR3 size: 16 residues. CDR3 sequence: CASSLDISFSYNEQFF. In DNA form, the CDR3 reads TGCGCCAGCAGCTTGGACATCTCCTTTTCCTACAATGAGCAGTTCTTC.

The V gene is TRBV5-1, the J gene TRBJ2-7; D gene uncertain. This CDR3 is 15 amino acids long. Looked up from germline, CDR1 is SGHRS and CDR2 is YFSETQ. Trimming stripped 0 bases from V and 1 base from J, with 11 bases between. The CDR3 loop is CASSLEWATSYEQYF. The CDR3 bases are TGCGCCAGCAGCTTGGAGTGGGCAACTTCCTACGAGCAGTACTTC.

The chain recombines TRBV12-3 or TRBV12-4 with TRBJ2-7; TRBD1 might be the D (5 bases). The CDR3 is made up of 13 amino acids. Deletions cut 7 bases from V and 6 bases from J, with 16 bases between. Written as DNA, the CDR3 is TGTGCCAGCAAGGATCTAACTGGGGCCGAGCAGTACTTC. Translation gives CASKDLTGAEQYF.